This is a list of T cell receptor beta chains from one sample in a study of T cells of healthy individuals. TCRdb redid the calling of the 5' RACE reads with MiXCR, one entry per CDR3 protein. The sample records around 80,000 distinct CDR3 sequences, 5% being singletons. The receptors stem from a female donor in good health. CDR3s include the opening cysteine and the closing phenylalanine or tryptophan. The D gene is left open where the match is weak. The size field is filled for only some rows; it gives once, few, many or a size class.

j_call d_call v_call clone_size cdr3_nt cdr3_aa
TRBJ2-1 TRBD2 TRBV12-5 many TGTGCTAGTGGTTTGGGCGGGACTAGCGTCGCGTTCTTC CASGLGGTSVAFF
TRBJ2-7 TRBD1 TRBV6-2/TRBV6-3 many TGTGCCAGCAGTTACCCCGGGACAGGGGAGTTCTACGAGCAGTACTTC CASSYPGTGEFYEQYF
TRBJ1-5 . TRBV15 . TGTGCCACCAGCAAGGGGGGAGCTTCTAACAATCAGCCCCAGCATTTT CATSKGGASNNQPQHF
TRBJ2-1 TRBD2 TRBV7-9 . TGTGCCAGCAGCTCGGGAAACAGCGGGAGGGCCCACAATGAGCAGTTCTTC CASSSGNSGRAHNEQFF
TRBJ2-5 TRBD2 TRBV7-9 many TGTGCCAGCAGTTTCAGCGGGAAAGAGACCCAGTACTTC CASSFSGKETQYF
TRBJ2-5 . TRBV25-1 few TGTGCCAGCAGTGAATATCAGTCCCCTGTGGAGACCCAGTACTTC CASSEYQSPVETQYF
TRBJ2-5 TRBD2 TRBV2 many TGTGCCAGCAGTGAAGCGCTTGTAGCGGGAGAGTCAGAGACCCAGTACTTC CASSEALVAGESETQYF
TRBJ1-6 TRBD1 TRBV6-5 many TGTGCCAGCAGTAGGACAGGGGGCGGGTATCCCCTCCACTTT CASSRTGGGYPLHF
TRBJ1-1 . TRBV5-1 many TGCGCCAGCAGCTTGGACGTAAACACTGAAGCTTTCTTT CASSLDVNTEAFF
TRBJ2-5 . TRBV4-1 many TGCGCCAGCAGCCAGCGGGCCTCACAAGAGACCCAGTACTTC CASSQRASQETQYF
TRBJ1-4 . TRBV12-3/TRBV12-4 many TGTGCCAGCAGTTACCGCGGAAAACTGTTTTTT CASSYRGKLFF
TRBJ1-1 . TRBV6-2/TRBV6-3 few TGTGCCAGCGCTAGGGGGTTCACTGAAGCTTTCTTT CASARGFTEAFF
TRBJ2-7 . TRBV9 many TGTGCCAGCAGCGTGTGGGTCGAGCAGTACTTC CASSVWVEQYF
TRBJ2-1 TRBD2 TRBV14 many TGTGCCAGCAGCTATCGACTCCAATCCTCAGCGGGAGGGCCGTACAATGAGCAGTTCTTC CASSYRLQSSAGGPYNEQFF
TRBJ2-3 TRBD1 TRBV28 many TGTGCCAGCAGACAGGGGTCCGCAGATACGCAGTATTTT CASRQGSADTQYF